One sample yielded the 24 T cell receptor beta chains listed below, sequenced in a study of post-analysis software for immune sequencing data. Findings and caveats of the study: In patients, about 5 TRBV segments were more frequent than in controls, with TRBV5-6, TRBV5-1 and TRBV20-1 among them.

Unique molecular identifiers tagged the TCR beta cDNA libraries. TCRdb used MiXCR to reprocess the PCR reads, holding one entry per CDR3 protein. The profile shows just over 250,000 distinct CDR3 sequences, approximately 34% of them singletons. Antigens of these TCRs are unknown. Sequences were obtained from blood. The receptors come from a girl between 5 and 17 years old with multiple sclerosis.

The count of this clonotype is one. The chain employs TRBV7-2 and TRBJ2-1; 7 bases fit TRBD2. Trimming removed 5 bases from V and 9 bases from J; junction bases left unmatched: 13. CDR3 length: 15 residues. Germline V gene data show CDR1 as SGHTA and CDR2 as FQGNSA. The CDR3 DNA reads TGTGCCAGCAGCAAAGCCGTGACTAGCCGCCCTGAGCAGTTCTTC. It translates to CASSKAVTSRPEQFF. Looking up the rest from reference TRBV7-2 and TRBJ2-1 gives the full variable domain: GAGVSQSPSNKVTEKGKDVELRCDPISGHTALYWYRQSLGQGLEFLIYFQGNSAPDKSGLPSDRFSAERTGGSVSTLTIQRTQQEDSAVYLCASSKAVTSRPEQFFGPGTRLTVL.

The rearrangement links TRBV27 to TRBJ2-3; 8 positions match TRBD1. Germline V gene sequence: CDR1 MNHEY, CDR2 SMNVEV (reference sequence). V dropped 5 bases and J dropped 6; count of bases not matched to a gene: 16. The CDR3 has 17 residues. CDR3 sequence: CASSPLRDRGIYDTQYF. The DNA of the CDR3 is TGTGCCAGCAGTCCGTTGCGAGACAGGGGCATATACGATACGCAGTATTTT.

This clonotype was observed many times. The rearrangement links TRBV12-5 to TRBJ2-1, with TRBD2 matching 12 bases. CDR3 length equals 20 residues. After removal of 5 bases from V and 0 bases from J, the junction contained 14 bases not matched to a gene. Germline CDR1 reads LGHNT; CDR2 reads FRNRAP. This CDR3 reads CASGRFPGLAGLSSYNEQFF. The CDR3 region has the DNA TGTGCTAGTGGTCGATTCCCGGGACTAGCGGGCCTGAGCTCCTACAATGAGCAGTTCTTC.

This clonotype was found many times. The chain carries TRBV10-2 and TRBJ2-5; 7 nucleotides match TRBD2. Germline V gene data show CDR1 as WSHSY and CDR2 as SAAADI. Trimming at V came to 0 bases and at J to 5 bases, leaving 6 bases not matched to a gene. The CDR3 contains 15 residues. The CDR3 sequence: CASSESPTGGETQYF. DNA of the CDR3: TGCGCCAGCAGTGAGTCCCCGACCGGGGGGGAGACCCAGTACTTC.

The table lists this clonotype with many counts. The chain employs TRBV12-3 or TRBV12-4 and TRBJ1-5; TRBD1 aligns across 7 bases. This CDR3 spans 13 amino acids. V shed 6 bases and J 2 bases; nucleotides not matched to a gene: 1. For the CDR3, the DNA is TGTGCCAGCAGAGGGACAGGCAATCAGCCCCAGCATTTT. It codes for CASRGTGNQPQHF.

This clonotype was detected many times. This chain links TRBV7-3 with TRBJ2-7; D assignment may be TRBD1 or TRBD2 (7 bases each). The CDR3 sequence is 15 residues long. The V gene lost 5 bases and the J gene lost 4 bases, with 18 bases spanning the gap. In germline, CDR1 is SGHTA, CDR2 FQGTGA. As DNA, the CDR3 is TGTGCCAGCAGCCTAGCCCCAGGGGGGGAATACGAGCAGTACTTC. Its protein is CASSLAPGGEYEQYF.

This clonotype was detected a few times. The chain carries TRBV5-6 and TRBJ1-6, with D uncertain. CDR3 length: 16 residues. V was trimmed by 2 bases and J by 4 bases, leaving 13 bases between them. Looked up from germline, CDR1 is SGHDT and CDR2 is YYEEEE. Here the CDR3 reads CASSFRDFRYNSPLHF. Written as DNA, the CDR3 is TGTGCCAGCAGCTTCCGGGATTTTCGTTATAATTCACCCCTCCACTTT.

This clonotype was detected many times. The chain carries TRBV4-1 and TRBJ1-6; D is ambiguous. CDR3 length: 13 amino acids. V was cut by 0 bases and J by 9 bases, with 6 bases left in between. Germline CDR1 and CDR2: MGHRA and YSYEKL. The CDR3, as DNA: TGCGCCAGCAGCCAAGATAACGGTTCACCCCTCCACTTT. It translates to CASSQDNGSPLHF.

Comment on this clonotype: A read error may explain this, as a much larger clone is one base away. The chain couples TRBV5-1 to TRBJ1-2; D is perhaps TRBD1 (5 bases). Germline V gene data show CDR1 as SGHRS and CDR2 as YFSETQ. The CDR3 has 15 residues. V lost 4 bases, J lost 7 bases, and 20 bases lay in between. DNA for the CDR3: TGCGCCAGCAGCCTGGCTACACAGGCGGTAAGTGGCTACACCTTC. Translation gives CASSLATQAVSGYTF.

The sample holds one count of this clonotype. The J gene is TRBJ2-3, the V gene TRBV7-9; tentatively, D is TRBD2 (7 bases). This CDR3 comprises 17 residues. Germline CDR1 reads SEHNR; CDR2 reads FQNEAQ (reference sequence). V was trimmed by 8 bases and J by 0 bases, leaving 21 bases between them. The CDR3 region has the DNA TGTGCCAGCGAGGGGGGGCGAGCGCCCCTTAGCACAGATACGCAGTATTTT. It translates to CASEGGRAPLSTDTQYF. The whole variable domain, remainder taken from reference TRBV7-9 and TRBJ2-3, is DTGVSQNPRHKITKRGQNVTFRCDPISEHNRLYWYRQTLGQGPEFLTYFQNEAQLEKSRLLSDRFSAERPKGSFSTLEIQRTEQGDSAMYLCASEGGRAPLSTDTQYFGPGTRLTVL.

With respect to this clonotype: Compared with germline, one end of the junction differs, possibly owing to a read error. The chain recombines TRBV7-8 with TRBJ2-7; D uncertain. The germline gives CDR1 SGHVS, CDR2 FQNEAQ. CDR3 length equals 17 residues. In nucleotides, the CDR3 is TGTGCCAGCAGCTTAGGGATTAGCCGTATAAGCTCCTACGGGCAGTACTTC. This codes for CASSLGISRISSYGQYF.

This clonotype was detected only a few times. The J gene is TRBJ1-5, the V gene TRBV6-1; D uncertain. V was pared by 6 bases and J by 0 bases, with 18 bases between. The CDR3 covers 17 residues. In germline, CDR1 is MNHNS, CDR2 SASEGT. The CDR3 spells CASRVRRGAYSNQPQHF. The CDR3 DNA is TGTGCCAGCAGGGTCAGACGGGGAGCATATAGCAATCAGCCCCAGCATTTT.

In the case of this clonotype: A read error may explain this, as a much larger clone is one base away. CDR3 nucleotides: TGTGCCAGCCGCCAAGATCTTGCAGACGAAAAACTGTTTTTT. Protein: CASRQDLADEKLFF. The V gene is TRBV3-1, the J gene TRBJ1-4; D is unclear. Per the germline V gene, CDR1 is LGHDT and CDR2 is YNNKEL (reference sequence). The CDR3 covers 14 residues. Complete variable domain (other parts from reference TRBV3-1 and TRBJ1-4): DTAVSQTPKYLVTQMGNDKSIKCEQNLGHDTMYWYKQDSKKFLKIMFSYNNKELIINETVPNRFSPKSPDKAHLNLHINSLELGDSAVYFCASRQDLADEKLFFGSGTQLSVL.

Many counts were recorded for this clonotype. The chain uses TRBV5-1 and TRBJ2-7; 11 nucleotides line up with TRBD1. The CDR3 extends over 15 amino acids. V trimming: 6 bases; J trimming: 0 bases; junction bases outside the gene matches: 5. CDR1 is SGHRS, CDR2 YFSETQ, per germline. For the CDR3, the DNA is TGCGCCAGCACTCCCGGGACAGGGGGCTCCTACGAGCAGTACTTC. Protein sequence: CASTPGTGGSYEQYF.

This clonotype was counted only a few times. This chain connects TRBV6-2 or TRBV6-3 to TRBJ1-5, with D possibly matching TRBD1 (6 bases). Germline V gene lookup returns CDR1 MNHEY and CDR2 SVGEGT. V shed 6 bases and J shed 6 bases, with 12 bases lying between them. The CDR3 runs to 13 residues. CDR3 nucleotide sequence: TGTGCCAGCAGGTACAGGGATAGTCAGCCCCAGCATTTT. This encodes CASRYRDSQPQHF.

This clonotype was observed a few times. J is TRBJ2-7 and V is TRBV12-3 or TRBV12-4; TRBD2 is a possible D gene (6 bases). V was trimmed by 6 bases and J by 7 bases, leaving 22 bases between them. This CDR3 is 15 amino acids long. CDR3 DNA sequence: TGTGCCAGCAGGATACTAGCTGCCAGTGGTAATGAGCAGTACTTC. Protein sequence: CASRILAASGNEQYF.

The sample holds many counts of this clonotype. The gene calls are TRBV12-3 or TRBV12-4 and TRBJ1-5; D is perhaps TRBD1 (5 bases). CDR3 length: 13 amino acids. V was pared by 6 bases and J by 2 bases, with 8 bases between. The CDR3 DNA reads TGTGCCAGCAGCTGGGGGGGCAATCAGCCCCAGCATTTT. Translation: CASSWGGNQPQHF.

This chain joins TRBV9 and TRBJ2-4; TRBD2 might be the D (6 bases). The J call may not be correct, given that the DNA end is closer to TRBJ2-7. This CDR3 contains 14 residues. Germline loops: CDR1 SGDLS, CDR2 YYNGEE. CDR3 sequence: CASSVGGGTYEQYF. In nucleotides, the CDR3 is TGTGCCAGCAGCGTAGGGGGAGGAACCTACGAGCAGTACTTC.

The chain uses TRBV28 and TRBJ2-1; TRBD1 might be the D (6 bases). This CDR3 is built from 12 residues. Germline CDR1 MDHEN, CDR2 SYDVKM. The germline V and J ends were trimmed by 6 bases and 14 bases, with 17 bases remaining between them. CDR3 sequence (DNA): TGTGCCAGCAGCACTTACCGGGACAAAGAGTTCTTC. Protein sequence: CASSTYRDKEFF.

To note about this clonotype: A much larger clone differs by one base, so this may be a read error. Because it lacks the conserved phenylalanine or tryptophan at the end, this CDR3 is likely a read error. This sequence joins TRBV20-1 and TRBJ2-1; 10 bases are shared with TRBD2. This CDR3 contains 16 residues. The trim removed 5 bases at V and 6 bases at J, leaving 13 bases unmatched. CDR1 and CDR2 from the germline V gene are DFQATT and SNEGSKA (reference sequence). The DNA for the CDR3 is TGCAGTGCTGATGGGGCTAGCGGGAGTATAGGCAATGAGCAGTTCTTA. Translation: CSADGASGSIGNEQFL.

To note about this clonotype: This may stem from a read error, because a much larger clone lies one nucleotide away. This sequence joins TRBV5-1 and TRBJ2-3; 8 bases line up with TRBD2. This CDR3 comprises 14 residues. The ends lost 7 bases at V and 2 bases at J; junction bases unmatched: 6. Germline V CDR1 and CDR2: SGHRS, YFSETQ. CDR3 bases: TGCGCCAGCGGCATTAGCGGGAACACAGATACGCAGTATTTT. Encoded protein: CASGISGNTDTQYF.

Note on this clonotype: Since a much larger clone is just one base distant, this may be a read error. The DNA for the CDR3 is TGTGCCAGCAGCTTGGGGAGCGGGAGTTGGTCCTACAATAAGCAGTTCTTC. It is translated as CASSLGSGSWSYNKQFF. The chain links TRBV11-2 to TRBJ2-1; TRBD2 agrees at 8 bases. The CDR3 spans 17 residues. The germline V gene encodes CDR1 SGHAT and CDR2 FQNNGV.

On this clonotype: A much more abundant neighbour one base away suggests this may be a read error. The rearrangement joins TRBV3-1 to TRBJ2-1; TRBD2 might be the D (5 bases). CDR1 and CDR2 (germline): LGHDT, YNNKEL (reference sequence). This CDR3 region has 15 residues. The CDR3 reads CASSQVATSCNEQFF. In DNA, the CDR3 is TGTGCCAGCAGCCAGGTAGCGACCTCCTGCAATGAGCAGTTCTTC.

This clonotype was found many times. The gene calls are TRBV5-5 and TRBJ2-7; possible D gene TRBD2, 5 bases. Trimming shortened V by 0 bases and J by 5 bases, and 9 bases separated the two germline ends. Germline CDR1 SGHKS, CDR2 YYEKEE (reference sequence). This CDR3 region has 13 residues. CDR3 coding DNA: TGTGCCAGCAGCTTGGAACGGGGTGACGAGCAGTACTTC. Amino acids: CASSLERGDEQYF.